This T cell receptor (beta chain) was recovered during a study of cytomegalovirus exposure and HLA in healthy donors. Study-wide findings and caveats: As a later analysis showed, several of the most significant clusters appeared to be linked to common viral pathogens.

V was cut by 3 bases and J by 4 bases, with 5 bases left in between. CDR1 and CDR2 from the germline V gene are LNHDA and SQIVND (reference sequence). CDR3 length: 12 residues. Comments on this clone: No antigen is known for it.

The PCR contained 60 Vbeta and 13 Jbeta primers. The table came from immunoSEQ multiplex PCR; TCRdb's copy has only in-frame clones and leaves some out. This repertoire shows fewer than 200,000 clones, roughly 70% found once; its top ten account for approximately 1.4%. Sequenced: PBMCs. The chain combines TRBV19 with TRBJ2-3; D remains unclear. This receptor was taken from a girl aged 5 to 17 in good health and CMV-seronegative. CDR3: CASSISSDTQYF. The CDR3 nucleotides read TGTGCCAGTAGTATTTCATCAGATACGCAGTATTTT.